A single sample gave rise to the 18 T cell receptor beta chains below, sequenced in a study of T cell responses to AZD1222 COVID-19 vaccine. The assay was immunoSEQ multiplex PCR, and TCRdb's table has in-frame clones only and misses some. The top ten hold approximately 4.8% of the sample, which has about 150,000 clones, around 90% seen once. The sample consisted of peripheral blood, taken on day 0 of AZD1222 vaccination. These receptors all stem from an adult in good health.

This chain uses TRBV13 with TRBJ2-7; 7 nucleotides match TRBD2. After removal of 0 bases from V and 5 bases from J, the junction contained 7 bases not matched to a gene. CDR1 and CDR2 from the germline V gene are PRHDT and FYEKMQ (reference sequence). This CDR3 contains 15 residues. DNA of the CDR3: TGTGCCAGCAGCTTAGGGGGCGGGAGTGAAAACGAGCAGTACTTC. It yields the protein CASSLGGGSENEQYF.

The CDR3 bases are TGTGCCAGCAGTTTTGTTGGGAAAATGGACCGGCAGACCAATGAAAAACTGTTTTTT. Translation gives CASSFVGKMDRQTNEKLFF. J is TRBJ1-4 and V is TRBV28; D is unclear. CDR3 size: 19 residues. From germline, CDR1 is MDHEN and CDR2 SYDVKM. Trimming took 3 bases from V and 5 from J, leaving 25 bases between them.

This clone showed up just once. The chain employs TRBV2 and TRBJ2-1; D may be TRBD1 (5 bases). Germline V CDR1 and CDR2: SNHLY, FYNNEI. Trimming left V 7 bases short and J 5 bases short, with 12 bases between. The CDR3 has 13 amino acids. CDR3 bases: TGTGCCAGCAAGACCCAGGGAAACAATGAGCAGTTCTTC. Translation gives CASKTQGNNEQFF.

This clone was recorded once. The V gene is TRBV19, the J gene TRBJ2-3; D tentatively fits TRBD1 or TRBD2 (5 bases each). This CDR3 region has 13 residues. Germline V lookup: CDR1 LNHDA, CDR2 SQIVND (reference sequence). The V gene lost 3 bases and the J gene lost 6 bases, with 10 bases spanning the gap. This chain's CDR3 is CASSIGWGDTQYF. The CDR3, as DNA: TGTGCCAGTAGTATCGGTTGGGGGGATACGCAGTATTTT.

The chain combines TRBV19 with TRBJ2-7; D may be TRBD1 or TRBD2 (5 bases each). The CDR3 extends over 14 amino acids. Per germline, CDR1 LNHDA and CDR2 SQIVND (reference sequence). V lost 6 bases to trimming and J lost 3 bases, with 15 bases between them. CDR3 loop: CASRNAGTYYEQYF. The CDR3 region has the DNA TGTGCCAGTAGAAATGCCGGGACCTACTACGAGCAGTACTTC.

This chain connects TRBV12-3 or TRBV12-4 to TRBJ1-1; D remains ambiguous. The CDR3 sequence is 13 residues long. V lost 6 bases and J 3 bases, leaving 11 bases between the germline ends. The CDR3 DNA follows: TGTGCCAGCAGGGTAAACTTTTACACTGAAGCTTTCTTT. As protein: CASRVNFYTEAFF.

V usage is TRBV27 and J usage is TRBJ2-1, with a possible D match to TRBD1 (6 bases). Trimming pared 5 bases from V and 3 bases from J, leaving 23 bases between. The CDR3 spans 18 residues. From germline, CDR1 is MNHEY and CDR2 SMNVEV (reference sequence). The CDR3 protein is CASSPTTGHGGVYNEQFF. Written as DNA, the CDR3 is TGTGCCAGCAGTCCGACGACAGGACATGGCGGAGTCTACAATGAGCAGTTCTTC.

The gene calls are TRBV3-1 (or the pseudogene TRBV3-2) and TRBJ2-2, with 9 bases fitting TRBD2. V shed 4 bases, J shed 2 bases, and the junction held 5 bases outside the gene matches. The CDR3 contains 16 residues. Germline assignment: CDR1 LGHDT and CDR2 YNNKEL (reference sequence). CDR3 sequence: CASSLRLAANTGELFF. The DNA of the CDR3 is TGTGCCAGCAGCCTACGACTAGCGGCCAACACCGGGGAGCTGTTTTTT.

This clone has more than one count but fewer than ten. The J gene is TRBJ1-4, the V gene TRBV6-1; no firm D call. CDR1 is MNHNS and CDR2 is SASEGT in the germline V gene. The CDR3 extends over 15 amino acids. Trimming left V 2 bases short and J 4 bases short, with 11 bases between. CDR3 protein: CASSEYGSLNEKLFF. For the CDR3, the DNA is TGTGCCAGCAGTGAATACGGCTCTCTTAATGAAAAACTGTTTTTT.

This clone was seen repeatedly, ten times or more. The chain is built from TRBV19 and TRBJ2-7; 8 positions match TRBD1. The germline gives CDR1 LNHDA, CDR2 SQIVND (reference sequence). The trim removed 5 bases at V and 2 bases at J, leaving 8 bases unmatched. CDR3 length equals 15 residues. The CDR3 is CASSRSGTGTYEQYF. The CDR3, as DNA: TGTGCCAGTAGTCGATCCGGGACAGGCACCTACGAGCAGTACTTC.

V usage is TRBV6-1 and J usage is TRBJ1-3; no clear D. Germline CDR1 is MNHNS and CDR2 is SASEGT. V was trimmed by 0 bases and J by 2 bases, leaving 11 bases between them. The CDR3 spans 16 residues. CDR3 bases: TGTGCCAGCAGTGAAGCGCTCGGGCAGCCTGGAAACACCATATATTTT. Its protein product is CASSEALGQPGNTIYF.

V usage is TRBV27 and J usage is TRBJ1-1, with D perhaps matching TRBD1 (5 bases). The germline V gene encodes CDR1 MNHEY and CDR2 SMNVEV (reference sequence). The CDR3 loop spans 15 amino acids. The V end was cut by 3 bases, the J end by 1 base, with 12 bases between. The DNA for the CDR3 is TGTGCCAGCAGTTTTAGAGGGGTTGGGAACACTGAAGCTTTCTTT. Translating gives CASSFRGVGNTEAFF.

The V call is TRBV6-5, the J call TRBJ1-2, with D unclear. V was clipped by 4 bases and J by 3 bases, with 18 bases between them. Looked up from germline, CDR1 is MNHEY and CDR2 is SVGAGI. This CDR3 contains 16 residues. The CDR3 DNA reads TGTGCCAGCAGTTCGATAGGCTCTGCTAGGGACTATGGCTACACCTTC. Protein sequence: CASSSIGSARDYGYTF.

The V gene is TRBV5-4, the J gene TRBJ2-7; D is unclear. Germline V gives CDR1 SGHNT, CDR2 YYREEE (reference sequence). Trimming pared 1 base from V and 4 bases from J, leaving 6 bases between. The CDR3 is 12 residues long. CDR3: CASSLIGYEQYF. CDR3 bases: TGTGCCAGCAGCTTGATAGGATACGAGCAGTACTTC.

CDR3 nucleotides: TGTGCCAGCAGCTTACATTCTAACTATGGCTACACCTTC. This encodes CASSLHSNYGYTF. The rearrangement links TRBV7-3 to TRBJ1-2; D uncertain. V was cut by 2 bases and J by 0 bases, with 4 bases left in between. The CDR3 is 13 residues long. Germline V CDR1 and CDR2: SGHTA, FQGTGA.

The rearrangement uses TRBV29-1 and TRBJ1-5; 8 bases match TRBD1. CDR1 SQVTM and CDR2 ANQGSEA come from the germline V gene. V lost 8 bases, J lost 4 bases, and 7 bases stayed unmatched. The CDR3 is 13 amino acids. The CDR3 DNA reads TGCAGCACCGGACAGGGACGGAATCAGCCCCAGCATTTT. Residues: CSTGQGRNQPQHF.

The chain uses TRBV9 and TRBJ1-5; 7 bases are a match to TRBD1. J was trimmed by 5 bases and V by 3 bases; bases with no gene match: 5. The CDR3 covers 14 residues. Germline assignment: CDR1 SGDLS and CDR2 YYNGEE. In nucleotides, the CDR3 is TGTGCCAGCAGCGCCTCACAGGGGTATCAGCCCCAGCATTTT. It encodes CASSASQGYQPQHF. Combining the CDR3 with reference TRBV9 and TRBJ1-5 gives the whole variable domain DSGVTQTPKHLITATGQRVTLRCSPRSGDLSVYWYQQSLDQGLQFLIQYYNGEERAKGNILERFSAQQFPDLHSELNLSSLELGDSALYFCASSASQGYQPQHFGDGTRLSIL.

The chain uses TRBV28 and TRBJ2-5; maybe TRBD1 (5 bases). Germline CDR1 and CDR2: MDHEN and SYDVKM. This CDR3 contains 13 residues. Trimming removed 3 bases at V and 2 bases at J, with 7 bases between. CDR3 sequence: CASSFDRQETQYF. DNA for the CDR3: TGTGCCAGCAGTTTTGACAGACAAGAGACCCAGTACTTC.